This T cell receptor beta chain comes out of a study of cytomegalovirus exposure and HLA in healthy donors. CDR1 KGHSH and CDR2 LQKENI come from the germline V gene. The CDR3 runs 14 residues. V shed 0 bases and J shed 6 bases, with 8 bases lying between them. Primers included in the PCR were 60 Vbeta and 13 Jbeta primers. The repertoire was sequenced with immunoSEQ multiplex PCR; TCRdb's copy has only in-frame clones and lacks some. The sample shows about 140,000 clones, over 65% of them seen only once. Sequenced input: PBMCs. The clonotype comes from a woman under 40 in good health and CMV-seronegative. The chain carries TRBV18 and TRBJ2-2; TRBD2 is a possible D gene (5 bases). The DNA of the CDR3 is TGTGCCAGCTCACCACCGCACGGGGCCGGGGAGCTGTTTTTT. The encoded protein is CASSPPHGAGELFF.